This T cell receptor beta chain appears in the sequencing data of a study of T cell changes during pregnancy in multiple sclerosis. The V and J ends lost 1 base and 8 bases, in that order; junction bases with no gene match: 12. Germline CDR1 and CDR2: MGHRA and YSYEKL. This CDR3 is 16 amino acids long. The repertoire was sequenced with immunoSEQ multiplex PCR; TCRdb's copy has only in-frame clones and lacks some. This sample has about 49,000 clones, with 95% found just once. This receptor was taken from a female donor with multiple sclerosis, enrolled in a pregnancy study. This material consisted of CD8+ T cells from peripheral blood mononuclear cells, taken in the first trimester of pregnancy. This chain links TRBV4-1 with TRBJ2-7; 9 nucleotides agree with TRBD1. The CDR3 here is CASSQAPGQGLMKQYF. The CDR3 region has the DNA TGCGCCAGCAGCCAAGCTCCGGGACAGGGATTAATGAAGCAGTACTTC.